The clone carrying this T cell receptor beta chain was seen a handful of times. Its antigen is unidentified. Each CDR3 protein gets one entry after TCRdb re-called the reads with MiXCR. The sample gives some 500,000 distinct CDR3 sequences, around 40% of which show up once; around 48% is in the top ten. This specimen belongs to a study of T cell repertoires in cytomegalovirus infection. Findings and limits, study-wide: Within the response measured ex vivo, HLA-C-restricted CMV-specific TCR beta clonotypes were dominant. Pooled public TCR beta family frequency picked out CMV carriers with the relevant HLA.

The receptor was isolated from a human donor in good health (CMV status not recorded). Some clones in this sample may be carry-over from other donors' samples. This material consisted of cultured PBMCs, taken from culture after CMV antigen stimulation.

CDR3 in DNA: TGTGCCAGTAGTATAGGTCCCTCAGGTTCCTACGAGCAGTACTTC. It specifies CASSIGPSGSYEQYF. The genes are TRBV19 and TRBJ2-7; no firm D call. Between the trimmed V and J ends, which lost 1 base and 1 base, there was a span of 11 bases. CDR3 size: 15 residues. Germline V gene sequence: CDR1 LNHDA, CDR2 SQIVND (reference sequence).